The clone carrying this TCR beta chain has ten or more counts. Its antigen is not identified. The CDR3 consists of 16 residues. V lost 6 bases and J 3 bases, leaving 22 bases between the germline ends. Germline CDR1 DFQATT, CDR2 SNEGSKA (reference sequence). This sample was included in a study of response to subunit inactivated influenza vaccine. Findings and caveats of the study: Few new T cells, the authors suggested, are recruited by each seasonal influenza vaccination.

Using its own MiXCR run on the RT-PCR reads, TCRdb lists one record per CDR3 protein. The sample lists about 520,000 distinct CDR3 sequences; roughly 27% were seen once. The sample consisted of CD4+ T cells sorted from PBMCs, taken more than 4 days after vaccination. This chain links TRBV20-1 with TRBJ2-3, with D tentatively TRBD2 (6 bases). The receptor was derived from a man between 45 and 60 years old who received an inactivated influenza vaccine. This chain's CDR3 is CSAITGLPDHTDTQYF. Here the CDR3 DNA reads TGCAGTGCGATCACGGGACTCCCGGACCATACAGATACGCAGTATTTT.